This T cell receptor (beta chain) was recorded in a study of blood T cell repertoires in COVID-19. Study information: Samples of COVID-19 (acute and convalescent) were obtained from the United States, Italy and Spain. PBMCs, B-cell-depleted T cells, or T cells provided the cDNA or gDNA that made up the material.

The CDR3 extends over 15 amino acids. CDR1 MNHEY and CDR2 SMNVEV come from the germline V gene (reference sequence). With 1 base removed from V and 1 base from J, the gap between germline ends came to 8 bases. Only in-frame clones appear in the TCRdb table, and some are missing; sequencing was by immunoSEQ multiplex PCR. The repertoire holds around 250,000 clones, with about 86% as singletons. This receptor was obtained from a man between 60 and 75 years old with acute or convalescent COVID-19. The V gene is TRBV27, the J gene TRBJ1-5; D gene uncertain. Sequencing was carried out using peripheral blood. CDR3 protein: CASSLFGQSNQPQHF. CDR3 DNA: TGTGCCAGCAGTTTATTTGGGCAGAGCAATCAGCCCCAGCATTTT.